This TCR beta chain was recovered during a study of control samples from healthy donors and cancer patients. This CDR3 spans 14 amino acids. Germline CDR1 and CDR2: MDHEN and SYDVKM. Unmatched junction bases numbered 3, after V lost 5 bases and J lost 3 bases. TCRdb's table, derived via immunoSEQ multiplex PCR, lists solely in-frame clones and lacks some. The sample has roughly 34,000 clones; about 85% are singletons. The J gene is TRBJ2-5, the V gene TRBV28, with TRBD2 identical over 10 bases. This sequence originates from a woman aged 40 to 50 with lung cancer. The sequenced sample consisted of PBMCs. The CDR3 DNA reads as TGTGCCAGCAGTCCGCTAGCGGGGGAAGAGACCCAGTACTTC. Encoded protein: CASSPLAGEETQYF. Together with reference TRBV28 and TRBJ2-5, the CDR3 gives the full variable domain: DVKVTQSSRYLVKRTGEKVFLECVQDMDHENMFWYRQDPGLGLRLIYFSYDVKMKEKGDIPEGYSVSREKKERFSLILESASTNQTSMYLCASSPLAGEETQYFGPGTRLLVL.